This T cell receptor beta chain came from a study of T cells in Graves' hyperthyroidism and ophthalmopathy. On the study more broadly: Initial diagnosis, before any treatment, was when peripheral blood was collected.

For the diagnoses, clinical symptoms, serum thyroxine and TRAb, thyroid ultrasound and orbital computed tomography were used. The CDR3 loop spans 14 amino acids. Trimming stripped 1 base from V and 5 bases from J, with 10 bases between. Germline CDR1 SGDLS, CDR2 YYNGEE. RNA transcripts were the template for amplifying TCR beta CDR3 regions. The primer set for the first-round RT-PCR of the TCR CDR3 was HTBI. MiXCR, applied by TCRdb to the multiplex PCR reads, yields one record per CDR3 protein. This table has fewer than 400,000 distinct CDR3 sequences, about 25% appearing once. The TCR sequence derives from a man aged 50 or older with Graves' hyperthyroidism. V gene TRBV9 combines with J gene TRBJ1-5; no clear D gene. Sequenced input: blood. The DNA of the CDR3 is TGTGCCAGCAGCGTACGATCGGAAGATCAGCCCCAGCATTTT. It codes for CASSVRSEDQPQHF.